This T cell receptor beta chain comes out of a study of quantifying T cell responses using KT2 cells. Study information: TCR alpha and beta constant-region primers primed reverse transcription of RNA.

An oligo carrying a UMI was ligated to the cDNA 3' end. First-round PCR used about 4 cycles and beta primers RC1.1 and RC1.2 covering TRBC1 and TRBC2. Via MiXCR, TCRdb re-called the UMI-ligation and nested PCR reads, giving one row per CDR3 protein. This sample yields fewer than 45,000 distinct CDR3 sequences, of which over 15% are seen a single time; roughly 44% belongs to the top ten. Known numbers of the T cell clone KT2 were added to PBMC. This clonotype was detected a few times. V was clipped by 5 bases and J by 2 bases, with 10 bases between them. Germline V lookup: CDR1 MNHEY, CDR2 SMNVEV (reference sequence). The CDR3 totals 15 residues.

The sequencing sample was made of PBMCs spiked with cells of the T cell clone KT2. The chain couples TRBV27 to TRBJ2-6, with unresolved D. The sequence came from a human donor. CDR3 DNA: TGTGCCAGCAGTCTCAGGTGGACTGGGGCCAACGTCCTGACTTTC. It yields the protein CASSLRWTGANVLTF.